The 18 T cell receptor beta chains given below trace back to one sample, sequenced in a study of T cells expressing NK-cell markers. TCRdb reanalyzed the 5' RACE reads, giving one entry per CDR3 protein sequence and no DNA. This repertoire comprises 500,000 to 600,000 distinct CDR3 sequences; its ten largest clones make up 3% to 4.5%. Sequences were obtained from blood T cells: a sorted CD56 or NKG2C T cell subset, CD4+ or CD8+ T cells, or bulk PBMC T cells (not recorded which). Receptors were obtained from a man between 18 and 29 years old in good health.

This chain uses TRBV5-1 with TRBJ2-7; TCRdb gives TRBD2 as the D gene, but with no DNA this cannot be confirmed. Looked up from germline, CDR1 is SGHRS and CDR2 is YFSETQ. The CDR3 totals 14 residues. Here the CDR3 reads CATSNSGRGYEQYF.

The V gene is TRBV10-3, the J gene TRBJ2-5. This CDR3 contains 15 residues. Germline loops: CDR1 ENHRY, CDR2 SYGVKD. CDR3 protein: CAISESPSRGETQYF.

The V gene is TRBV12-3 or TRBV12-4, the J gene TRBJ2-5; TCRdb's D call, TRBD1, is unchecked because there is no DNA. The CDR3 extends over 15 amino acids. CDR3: CASSSFSQIGKTQYF.

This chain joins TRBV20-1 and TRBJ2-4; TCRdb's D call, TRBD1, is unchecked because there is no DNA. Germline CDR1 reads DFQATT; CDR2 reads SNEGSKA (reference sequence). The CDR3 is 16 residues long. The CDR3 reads CSAREIGLSDKNIQYF.

The CDR3 sequence: CASSQDRVIGTGELFF. This chain connects TRBV7-8 to TRBJ2-2; there is no DNA to check the TCRdb D call of TRBD1. This CDR3 contains 16 residues. The V gene's germline CDR1 is SGHVS and CDR2 FQNEAQ.

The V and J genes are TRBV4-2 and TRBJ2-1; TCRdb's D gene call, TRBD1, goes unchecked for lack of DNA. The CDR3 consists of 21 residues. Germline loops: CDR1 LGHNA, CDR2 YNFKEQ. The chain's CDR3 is CASSQDFWASTTGESYNEQFF.

The CDR3 here is CASSPGQGALEQYF. The rearrangement uses TRBV7-7 and TRBJ2-7; the TRBD1 assignment by TCRdb is unverifiable without DNA. In germline, CDR1 is SSHAT, CDR2 FNYEAQ (reference sequence). This CDR3 has 14 amino acids.

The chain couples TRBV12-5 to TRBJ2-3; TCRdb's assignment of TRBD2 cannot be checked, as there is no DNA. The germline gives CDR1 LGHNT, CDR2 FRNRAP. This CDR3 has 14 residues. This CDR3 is CASGLGPSTDTQYF.

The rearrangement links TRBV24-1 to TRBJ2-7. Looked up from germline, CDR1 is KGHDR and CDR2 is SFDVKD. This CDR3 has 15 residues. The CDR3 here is CATSDPLDTKYEQYF.

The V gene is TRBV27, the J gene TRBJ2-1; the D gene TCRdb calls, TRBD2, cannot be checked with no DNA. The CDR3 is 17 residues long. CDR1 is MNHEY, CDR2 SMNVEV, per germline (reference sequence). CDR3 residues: CASSLGTTSGNYNEQFF.

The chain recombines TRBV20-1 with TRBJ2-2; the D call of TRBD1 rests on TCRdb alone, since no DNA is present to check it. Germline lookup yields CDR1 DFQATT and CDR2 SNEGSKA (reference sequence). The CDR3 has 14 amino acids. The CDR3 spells CSARGPRGPGELFF.

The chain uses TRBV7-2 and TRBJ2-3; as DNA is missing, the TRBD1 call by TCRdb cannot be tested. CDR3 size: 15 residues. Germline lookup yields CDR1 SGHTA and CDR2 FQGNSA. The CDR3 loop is CASSLVPGSTDTQYF.

The CDR3 is CSARDLFMEYNEQFF. This sequence joins TRBV20-1 and TRBJ2-1. Germline-derived CDR1 and CDR2 are DFQATT and SNEGSKA (reference sequence). This CDR3 has 15 residues.

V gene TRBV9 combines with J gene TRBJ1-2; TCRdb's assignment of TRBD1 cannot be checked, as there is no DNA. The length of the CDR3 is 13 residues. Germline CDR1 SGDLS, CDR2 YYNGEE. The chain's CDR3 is CASSRDRYNGYTF.

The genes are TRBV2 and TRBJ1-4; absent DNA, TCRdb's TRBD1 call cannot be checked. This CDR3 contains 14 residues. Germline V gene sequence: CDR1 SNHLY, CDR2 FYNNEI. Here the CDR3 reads CASSEYSGGEKLFF.

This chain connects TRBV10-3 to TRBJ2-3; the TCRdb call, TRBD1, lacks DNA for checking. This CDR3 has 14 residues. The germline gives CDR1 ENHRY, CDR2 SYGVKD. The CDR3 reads CATEQDRVRDTQYF.

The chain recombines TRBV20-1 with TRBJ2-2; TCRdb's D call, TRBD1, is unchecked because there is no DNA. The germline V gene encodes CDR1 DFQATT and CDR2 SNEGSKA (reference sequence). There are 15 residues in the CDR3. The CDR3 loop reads CSARAPDPSHGELFF.

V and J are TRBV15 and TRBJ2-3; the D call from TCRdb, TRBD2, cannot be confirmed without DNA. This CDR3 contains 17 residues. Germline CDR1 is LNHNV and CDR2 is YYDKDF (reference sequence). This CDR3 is CATSRTGTREVTDTQYF.